The 14 T cell receptor beta chains below all came from one sample that was sequenced in a study of blood T cell repertoires in COVID-19. Using immunoSEQ multiplex PCR, the repertoire was profiled, and TCRdb retains in-frame clones only, with some absent. The sample lists around 150,000 clones, about 85% occurring once. Sequencing was done on a sample of PBMCs or T cells enriched from blood (not recorded which). These receptors were collected from a woman in her forties who had recovered from COVID-19.

The J gene is TRBJ2-3, the V gene TRBV6-1; a weak D match, TRBD1 (6 bases). Germline values: CDR1 MNHNS, CDR2 SASEGT. This CDR3 has 13 amino acids. Trimming shortened V by 1 base and J by 9 bases, and 11 bases separated the two germline ends. This CDR3 is CASSEGGRGTQYF. CDR3 DNA: TGTGCCAGCAGTGAAGGCGGCAGGGGAACGCAGTATTTT.

This sequence joins TRBV11-2 and TRBJ2-1; TRBD2 matches 7 bases. V lost 3 bases, J lost 6 bases, and 11 bases stayed unmatched. This CDR3 is built from 16 residues. CDR1 is SGHAT, CDR2 FQNNGV, per germline. The CDR3 DNA is TGTGCCAGCAGCTTGCGGCTAGCGGTACAAGTCAATGAGCAGTTCTTC. Translated: CASSLRLAVQVNEQFF.

The chain couples TRBV30 to TRBJ2-5; a weak D match, TRBD1 (6 bases). CDR1 is GTSNPN, CDR2 SVGIG, per germline (reference sequence). V was trimmed by 2 bases and J by 5 bases, leaving 30 bases between them. This CDR3 contains 19 residues. In DNA form, the CDR3 reads TGTGCCTGGAGTCAAAGAATAAACCGTCGACAGGAGCGAGGGGAGACCCAGTACTTC. This translates into CAWSQRINRRQERGETQYF.

The chain is built from TRBV30 and TRBJ1-1; the match to TRBD1 covers 8 bases. V gave up 0 bases and J gave up 0 bases; unmatched junction bases: 3. The CDR3 loop spans 15 amino acids. Per germline, CDR1 GTSNPN and CDR2 SVGIG (reference sequence). The CDR3: CAWSVGQGMNTEAFF. The CDR3 DNA is TGTGCCTGGAGTGTTGGACAGGGCATGAACACTGAAGCTTTCTTT.

Turning to this clone: A junction boundary mismatches the germline segment, possibly from a read error. The V and J genes are TRBV7-3 and TRBJ2-3, with 8 bases matching TRBD2. Germline CDR1 is SGHTA and CDR2 is FQGTGA. This CDR3 is 13 amino acids long. The CDR3 bases are TGTGCCAGCAGCCCGGGAGGGCTAGCACCCGATACTTTT. Encoded protein: CASSPGGLAPDTF.

The rearrangement links TRBV5-1 to TRBJ1-1; 10 nucleotides line up with TRBD1. Unmatched junction bases numbered 7, after V lost 2 bases and J lost 0 bases. The CDR3 is 17 amino acids. In germline, CDR1 is SGHRS, CDR2 YFSETQ. The CDR3 loop reads CASSFQGQGTLNTEAFF. The DNA for the CDR3 is TGCGCCAGCAGCTTTCAGGGACAGGGGACCCTGAACACTGAAGCTTTCTTT.

This sequence joins TRBV19 and TRBJ2-3, with TRBD2 matching over 15 bases. V lost 6 bases and J lost 0; bases outside the gene matches: 7. The CDR3 runs to 18 residues. Germline V gene sequence: CDR1 LNHDA, CDR2 SQIVND (reference sequence). In nucleotides, the CDR3 is TGTGCCAGTAGGCAGGGACTAGCGGGAGGCCCTAGCACAGATACGCAGTATTTT. This gives the protein CASRQGLAGGPSTDTQYF.

This clone appeared a single time. J is TRBJ1-2 and V is TRBV10-3; D gene unclear. The CDR3 extends over 14 amino acids. The germline CDR1 and CDR2 sequences are ENHRY and SYGVKD. CDR3 sequence reads: CATAVGVANYGYTF. Written as DNA, the CDR3 is TGTGCTACAGCGGTCGGCGTAGCTAACTATGGCTACACCTTC.

This chain joins TRBV12-3 or TRBV12-4 and TRBJ2-5; D is unclear. Trimming removed 1 base from V and 3 bases from J, with 6 bases in between. This CDR3 is 13 amino acids long. The DNA for the CDR3 is TGTGCCAGCAGTTTAGGCGAGGAAGAGACCCAGTACTTC. Amino acids: CASSLGEEETQYF.

The chain couples TRBV11-2 to TRBJ2-3, with TRBD2 as a possible D gene (5 bases). This CDR3 spans 13 amino acids. V was trimmed by 11 bases and J by 3 bases, leaving 15 bases between them. Germline V gives CDR1 SGHAT, CDR2 FQNNGV. The CDR3 here is CAAGEDGTDTQYF. The CDR3 DNA is TGTGCCGCCGGGGAAGACGGGACAGATACGCAGTATTTT.

This clone was detected only once. V is TRBV15 and J is TRBJ1-1; possibly TRBD1 for D (5 bases). The CDR3 covers 13 residues. Germline CDR1 and CDR2: LNHNV and YYDKDF (reference sequence). V lost 0 bases and J 7 bases, leaving 9 bases between the germline ends. The CDR3 region is CATSRDRAGEAFF. The CDR3 DNA reads as TGTGCCACCAGCAGAGACAGGGCCGGTGAAGCTTTCTTT.

The chain combines TRBV4-1 with TRBJ2-2; 8 bases map to TRBD1. V lost 0 bases, J lost 0 bases, and 12 bases stayed unmatched. Germline lookup yields CDR1 MGHRA and CDR2 YSYEKL. The CDR3 runs to 20 residues. CDR3 nucleotides: TGCGCCAGCAGCCAAGATCTAGGACAGGGCCTAATCCCGAACACCGGGGAGCTGTTTTTT. Its translation is CASSQDLGQGLIPNTGELFF.

The chain joins TRBV2 to TRBJ2-5, with 8 positions matching TRBD2. Germline loops: CDR1 SNHLY, CDR2 FYNNEI. Losses at the gene ends were 7 bases for V and 5 bases for J; bases not matched to a gene: 9. The CDR3 loop spans 14 amino acids. CDR3 residues: CASTPRGAGETQYF. The CDR3 DNA is TGTGCCAGCACCCCGCGGGGGGCGGGTGAGACCCAGTACTTC.

V is TRBV13 and J is TRBJ1-1, with D possibly matching TRBD1 (6 bases). Germline V gene sequence: CDR1 PRHDT, CDR2 FYEKMQ (reference sequence). Trimming removed 5 bases at V and 4 bases at J, with 14 bases between. This CDR3 comprises 14 residues. CDR3 sequence: CASSITGTSTEAFF. The CDR3, as DNA: TGTGCCAGCAGCATTACAGGGACGTCCACTGAAGCTTTCTTT.